The 3 T cell receptor beta chains presented below share a single source sample, sequenced in a study of blood T cell repertoires in COVID-19. Method: immunoSEQ multiplex PCR; TCRdb's copy keeps in-frame clones and lacks some. Among about 230,000 clones, about 87% were seen once, and the ten largest hold around 3.6%. Sequencing used PBMCs or T cells enriched from blood (not recorded which). The receptors stem from a woman in her twenties or thirties who had been exposed to COVID-19.

This sequence joins TRBV28 and TRBJ1-1; tentatively, D is TRBD1 (6 bases). Trimming left V 6 bases short and J 0 bases short, with 20 bases between. Germline V CDR1 and CDR2: MDHEN, SYDVKM. The CDR3 length is 17 residues. The CDR3 nucleotides read TGTGCCAGCAGAGCTCCGGTATGGGACACCCTGAACACTGAAGCTTTCTTT. Translated: CASRAPVWDTLNTEAFF.

The gene calls are TRBV24-1 and TRBJ1-2; TRBD1 matches at 7 bases. This CDR3 contains 14 residues. The V segment lost 3 bases and the J segment 5 bases; nucleotides outside the gene matches: 5. Germline-derived CDR1 and CDR2 are KGHDR and SFDVKD. Here the CDR3 reads CATSDPGQPYGYTF. As DNA, the CDR3 is TGTGCCACCAGTGATCCGGGACAGCCTTATGGCTACACCTTC.

The V and J genes are TRBV18 and TRBJ2-5; D is ambiguous. The V gene's germline CDR1 is KGHSH and CDR2 LQKENI. This CDR3 comprises 13 residues. V was clipped by 3 bases and J by 4 bases, with 9 bases between them. CDR3 DNA: TGTGCCAGCTCACCCGTTCCCCCAGAGACCCAGTACTTC. It translates to CASSPVPPETQYF.